This T cell receptor (beta chain) was documented in a study of early stage breast cancer tumors. In the study overall: Most of the 16 invasive tumors were ER+, PR+ and HER2-.

This CDR3 is built from 14 residues. Trimming cost V 3 bases and J 7 bases, with 12 bases left between them. Germline V gene data show CDR1 as MDHEN and CDR2 as SYDVKM. Sequencing used immunoSEQ multiplex PCR; TCRdb keeps in-frame clones, though not all of them. The sample lists some 48,000 clones, about 83% occurring once. Sequenced sample: blood. The source of this sequence is a person between 50 and 60 years old with breast cancer. The chain combines TRBV28 with TRBJ2-2, with D perhaps TRBD1 (5 bases). The CDR3 here is CASSFKGFNGELFF. In nucleotides, the CDR3 is TGTGCCAGCAGTTTTAAGGGGTTTAACGGGGAGCTGTTTTTT.